The 10 T cell receptor beta chains given below trace back to one sample, sequenced in a study of T cell repertoires in cytomegalovirus infection. Each CDR3 protein is one row after TCRdb ran MiXCR on the reads. The sample includes about 260,000 distinct CDR3 sequences, roughly an eighth of them seen just once. Sequencing was done on a sample of PBMCs. Receptors originate from a human donor in good health (CMV status not recorded). Some clones in this sample may be carry-over from other donors' samples.

This clonotype came up many times. This chain joins TRBV6-5 and TRBJ1-2, with D perhaps TRBD1 (6 bases). V dropped 2 bases and J dropped 8 bases, with 15 bases sitting between them. CDR3 length: 14 amino acids. Germline CDR1 MNHEY, CDR2 SVGAGI. In DNA form, the CDR3 reads TGTGCCAGCAGTTACCCGGGGGGGGCAGGAGGCTACACCTTC. Amino acid sequence: CASSYPGGAGGYTF.

This clonotype has more than one count but fewer than ten. This chain links TRBV12-5 with TRBJ2-1; D is possibly TRBD1 or TRBD2 (5 bases each). With 6 bases removed from V and 7 bases from J, the gap between germline ends came to 28 bases. The CDR3 has 18 residues. Germline values: CDR1 LGHNT, CDR2 FRNRAP. This chain's CDR3 is CASGRAHPGTEWVNEQFF. The DNA of the CDR3 is TGTGCTAGTGGCCGAGCCCACCCAGGGACCGAATGGGTGAATGAGCAGTTCTTC.

This clonotype has more than one count but fewer than ten. The CDR3 DNA sequence: TGTGCCAGCAGTCTTACTAGCGGGTACAGCTCCTACGAGCAGTACTTC. As protein: CASSLTSGYSSYEQYF. The J gene is TRBJ2-7, the V gene TRBV7-9; 9 nucleotides match TRBD2. V was pared by 6 bases and J by 0 bases, with 9 bases of the junction left unmatched. CDR1 is SEHNR, CDR2 FQNEAQ, per germline (reference sequence). The CDR3 spans 16 residues.

This clonotype has only a few counts. The chain joins TRBV14 to TRBJ2-1, with D perhaps TRBD1 (5 bases). V gave up 4 bases and J gave up 10 bases, with 11 bases separating them. Germline assignment: CDR1 SGHDN and CDR2 FVKESK. The CDR3 contains 12 residues. Here the CDR3 DNA reads TGTGCCAGCAGCCTTCCCCACAGGGAGCAGTTCTTC. Amino acid sequence: CASSLPHREQFF.

The chain links TRBV6-2 or TRBV6-3 to TRBJ1-2; TRBD1 might be the D (5 bases). V was cut by 6 bases and J by 8 bases, with 16 bases left in between. Germline V gene lookup returns CDR1 MNHEY and CDR2 SVGEGT. The CDR3 loop spans 13 amino acids. The chain's CDR3 is CASSQRTGGGYTF. The CDR3 DNA follows: TGTGCCAGCAGCCAAAGAACAGGCGGCGGCTACACCTTC.

In DNA form, the CDR3 reads TGCAGCGTTAAGACTGTCTACGAGCAGTACTTC. Translated: CSVKTVYEQYF. This chain uses TRBV29-1 with TRBJ2-7; D is ambiguous. The length of the CDR3 is 11 residues. V dropped 5 bases and J dropped 3 bases, with 8 bases sitting between them. From germline, CDR1 is SQVTM and CDR2 ANQGSEA.

This clonotype was seen just once. This is likely a read error, given that the CDR3 carries no conserved phenylalanine or tryptophan at its end. V usage is TRBV4-2 and J usage is TRBJ2-5; possibly TRBD1 for D (6 bases). CDR3 length equals 15 residues. Germline V gene data show CDR1 as LGHNA and CDR2 as YNFKEQ. V was trimmed by 3 bases and J by 2 bases, leaving 13 bases between them. CDR3 DNA: TGTGCCAGCAGCCAGGGTGACCAGGGGCAAGAGACCCAGTACGTC. As protein: CASSQGDQGQETQYV.

This clonotype was counted ten times or more. V is TRBV7-3 and J is TRBJ1-1, with a possible D match to TRBD1 (5 bases). The CDR3 totals 14 residues. Between the trimmed V and J ends, which lost 2 bases and 1 base, there was a span of 8 bases. CDR1 and CDR2 (germline): SGHTA, FQGTGA. The DNA for the CDR3 is TGTGCCAGCAGCTTATTGGGGGAGAACACTGAAGCTTTCTTT. It codes for CASSLLGENTEAFF.

The rearrangement uses TRBV20-1 and TRBJ1-4; 8 bases match TRBD1. This CDR3 comprises 13 residues. CDR1 DFQATT and CDR2 SNEGSKA come from the germline V gene (reference sequence). The V and J ends lost 5 bases and 5 bases, in that order; junction bases with no gene match: 4. CDR3 in DNA: TGCAGTGCTGTTGGACAGGGAAATGAAAAACTGTTTTTT. The encoded protein is CSAVGQGNEKLFF.

This clonotype is a singleton in its sample. The chain couples TRBV3-1 to TRBJ1-1, with 9 bases identical to TRBD1. CDR1 and CDR2 (germline): LGHDT, YNNKEL (reference sequence). The ends lost 1 base at V and 4 bases at J; junction bases unmatched: 7. The CDR3 sequence is 16 residues long. CDR3 nucleotide sequence: TGTGCCAGCAGCCAAGGTACGACAGGGGGACGCACTGAAGCTTTCTTT. Its protein is CASSQGTTGGRTEAFF.